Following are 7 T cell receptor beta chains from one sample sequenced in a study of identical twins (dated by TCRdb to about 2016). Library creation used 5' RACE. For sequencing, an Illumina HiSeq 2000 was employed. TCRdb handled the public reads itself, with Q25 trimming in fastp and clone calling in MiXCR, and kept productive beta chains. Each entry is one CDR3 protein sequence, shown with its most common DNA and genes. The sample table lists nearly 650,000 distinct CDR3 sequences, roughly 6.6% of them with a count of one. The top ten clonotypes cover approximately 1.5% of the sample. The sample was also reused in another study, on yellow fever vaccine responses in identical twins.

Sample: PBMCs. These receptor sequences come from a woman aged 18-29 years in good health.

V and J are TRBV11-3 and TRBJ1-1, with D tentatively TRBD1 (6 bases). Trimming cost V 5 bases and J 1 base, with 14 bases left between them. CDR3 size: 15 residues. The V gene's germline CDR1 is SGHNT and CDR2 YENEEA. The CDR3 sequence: CASSPTGTSNTEAFF. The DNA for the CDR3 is TGTGCCAGCAGCCCTACCGGGACATCGAACACTGAAGCTTTCTTT. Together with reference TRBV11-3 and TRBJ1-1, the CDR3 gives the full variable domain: EAGVVQSPRYKIIEKKQPVAFWCNPISGHNTLYWYLQNLGQGPELLIRYENEEAVDDSQLPKDRFSAERLKGVDSTLKIQPAELGDSAVYLCASSPTGTSNTEAFFGQGTRLTVV.

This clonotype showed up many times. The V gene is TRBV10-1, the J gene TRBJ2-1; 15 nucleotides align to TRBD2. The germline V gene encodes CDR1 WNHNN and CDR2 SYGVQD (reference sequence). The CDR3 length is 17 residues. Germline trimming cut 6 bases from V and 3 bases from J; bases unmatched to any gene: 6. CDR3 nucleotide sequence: TGCGCCAGCAGGGCCGGGACTAGCGGGGGGATCTACAATGAGCAGTTCTTC. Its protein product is CASRAGTSGGIYNEQFF.

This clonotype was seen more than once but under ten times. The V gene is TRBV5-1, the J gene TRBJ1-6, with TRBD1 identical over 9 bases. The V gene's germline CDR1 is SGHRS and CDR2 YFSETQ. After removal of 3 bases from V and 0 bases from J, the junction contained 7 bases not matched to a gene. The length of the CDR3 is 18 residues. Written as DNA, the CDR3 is TGCGCCAGCAGCTCCGGGACAGGGTCAAGCTCCTATAATTCACCCCTCCACTTT. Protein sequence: CASSSGTGSSSYNSPLHF. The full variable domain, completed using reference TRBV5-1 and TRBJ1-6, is KAGVTQTPRYLIKTRGQQVTLSCSPISGHRSVSWYQQTPGQGLQFLFEYFSETQRNKGNFPGRFSGRQFSNSRSEMNVSTLELGDSALYLCASSSGTGSSSYNSPLHFGNGTRLTVT.

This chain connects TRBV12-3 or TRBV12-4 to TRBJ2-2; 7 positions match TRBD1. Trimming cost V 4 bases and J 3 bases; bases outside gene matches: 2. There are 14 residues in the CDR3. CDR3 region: CASSWDSHTGELFF. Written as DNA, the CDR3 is TGTGCCAGCAGTTGGGACAGCCACACCGGGGAGCTGTTTTTT.

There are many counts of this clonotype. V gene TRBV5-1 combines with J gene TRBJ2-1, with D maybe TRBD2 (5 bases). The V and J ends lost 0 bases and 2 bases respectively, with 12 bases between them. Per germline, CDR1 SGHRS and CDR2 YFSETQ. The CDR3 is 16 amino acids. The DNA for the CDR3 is TGCGCCAGCAGCTTGGCCTTGGACTTCACCTACAATGAGCAGTTCTTC. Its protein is CASSLALDFTYNEQFF.

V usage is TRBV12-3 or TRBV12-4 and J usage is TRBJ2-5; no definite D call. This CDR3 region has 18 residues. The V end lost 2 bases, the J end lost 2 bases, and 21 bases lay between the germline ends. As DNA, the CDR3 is TGTGCCAGCAGTTTAACCCCCCCGTCAGTCCAGTTTCAAGAGACCCAGTACTTC. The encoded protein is CASSLTPPSVQFQETQYF.

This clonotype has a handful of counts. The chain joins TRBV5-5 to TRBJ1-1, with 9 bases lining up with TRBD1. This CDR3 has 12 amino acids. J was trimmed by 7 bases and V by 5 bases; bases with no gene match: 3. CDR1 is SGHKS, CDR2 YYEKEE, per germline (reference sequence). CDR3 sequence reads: CASRRQGVEAFF. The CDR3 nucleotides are TGTGCCAGCAGGCGACAGGGGGTTGAAGCTTTCTTT.